The rows below give T cell receptor beta chains drawn from one sample of a study of T-cell reconstitution after alpha-beta-depleted transplantation in children. MiXCR, run by TCRdb on the PCR reads, gives a single entry per CDR3 protein. The table lists a few hundred thousand distinct CDR3 sequences, 10% of them singletons, with around 2.3% in the top ten. The specimen comprised PBMCs from the stem cell graft donor, sampled from the stem cell graft. The receptors shown here come from a human donor who donated a stem cell graft to a child with acute lymphoblastic leukemia. Both conserved end residues are part of each CDR3. Fields, in order: V gene, D gene, clone size, CDR3 length, J gene, CDR3 DNA, CDR3 protein. A D gene is named only where the DNA matches it firmly. A row's size may be missing; if present it is once, few, many or a size class.

TRBV27	NA	NA	13	TRBJ2-7	TGTGCCAGCAGTTTGGGTGTAGCCTACGAGCAGTACTTC	CASSLGVAYEQYF
TRBV6-5	NA	few	17	TRBJ1-4	TGTGCCAGCAGTTACTCATTCGGGGGTCGACCTAATGAAAAACTGTTTTTT	CASSYSFGGRPNEKLFF
TRBV7-6	TRBD2	few	16	TRBJ2-1	TGTGCCAGCAGCTTAGCGCTTGGACTAGCGGGATATGAGCAGTTCTTC	CASSLALGLAGYEQFF
TRBV12-3/TRBV12-4	TRBD1	many	17	TRBJ2-5	TGTGCCAGCAGTTATGAAACCGGGACAGGGGGCAAAGAGACCCAGTACTTC	CASSYETGTGGKETQYF
TRBV4-1	TRBD2	few	16	TRBJ2-7	TGCGCCAGCAGCCAAGCCCGGGCTAGCGGGACCTACGAGCAGTACTTC	CASSQARASGTYEQYF
TRBV28	TRBD2	NA	17	TRBJ2-3	TGTGCCAGCAGTTCCGGGACTAGCGGTGCTAGCACAGATCCGCAGTATTTT	CASSSGTSGASTDPQYF
TRBV3-1	NA	few	16	TRBJ2-3	TGTGCCAGCAGCCAAGCGGCCCGGGCTTCGGTAGATACGCAGTATTTT	CASSQAARASVDTQYF
TRBV12-3/TRBV12-4	NA	many	15	TRBJ2-3	TGTGCCAGCAGTCCGGACTCTTACCTCACAGATACGCAGTATTTT	CASSPDSYLTDTQYF
TRBV4-2	NA	few	14	TRBJ2-7	TGTGCCAGCAGCCAAGCAGGGACGAGTGGAGAGCAGTACTTC	CASSQAGTSGEQYF
TRBV9	NA	NA	15	TRBJ2-7	TGTGCCAGCAGCGTGGGGACCCAGGGTTTTGGCGAGCAGTACTTC	CASSVGTQGFGEQYF
TRBV12-3/TRBV12-4	NA	few	14	TRBJ2-7	TGTGCCAGCAGTGGTGGTTGGACCAGGAACGAGCAGTACTTC	CASSGGWTRNEQYF
TRBV6-2/TRBV6-3	TRBD2	NA	14	TRBJ2-3	TGTGCCAGCAGTTACCTCCCTAGCGGGAACACGCAGTATTTT	CASSYLPSGNTQYF
TRBV7-9	NA	many	11	TRBJ2-7	TGTGCCAGCAGCTTCGGTGACGAGCAGTACTTC	CASSFGDEQYF
TRBV24-1	TRBD1	many	13	TRBJ1-2	TGTGCCACCAGTGACTGGACAGGCGGTGGCTACACCTTC	CATSDWTGGGYTF
TRBV7-9	TRBD1	few	20	TRBJ2-6	TGTGCCAGCAGCCCTTTTATATCCGGGACAGGATACTCTGGGGCCAACGTCCTGACTTTC	CASSPFISGTGYSGANVLTF
TRBV7-9	NA	NA	13	TRBJ2-7	TGTGCCAGCAGCTGGGGGAGCTCCTACGAGCAGTACTTC	CASSWGSSYEQYF
TRBV7-3	TRBD2	few	16	TRBJ2-2	TGTGCCAGCAGCTTCTTAGCGGGAGCAGGCACCGGGGAGCTGTTTTTT	CASSFLAGAGTGELFF
TRBV2	NA	many	12	TRBJ2-7	TGTGCCAGCAGTGACACAGCCTACGAGCAGTACTTC	CASSDTAYEQYF
TRBV7-2	NA	NA	17	TRBJ1-5	TGTGCCAGCACAAAGAAGGCCGGGCGGGGAGGCAATCAGCCCCAGCATTTT	CASTKKAGRGGNQPQHF
TRBV11-1	TRBD2	many	18	TRBJ2-2	TGTGCCAGCAGTGGACTAGCGGGAGGCCTGACGAGAACCGGGGAGCTGTTTTTT	CASSGLAGGLTRTGELFF
TRBV29-1	TRBD1	many	15	TRBJ2-3	TGCAGCGTTGAATTCCGGGACAGGGCGACAGATACGCAGTATTTT	CSVEFRDRATDTQYF
TRBV5-1	NA	once	15	TRBJ2-5	TGCGCCAGCAGCTTTATAGGAACTGGGCAAGAGACCCAGTACTTC	CASSFIGTGQETQYF
TRBV7-9	NA	NA	14	TRBJ1-6	TGTGCCAGCAGCTTTCTGCCGAATAATTCACCCCTCCACTTT	CASSFLPNNSPLHF
TRBV4-1	NA	many	14	TRBJ1-1	TGCGCCAGCAGCCAAGTCAAAATGAACACTGAAGCTTTCTTT	CASSQVKMNTEAFF
TRBV20-1	TRBD1	NA	15	TRBJ1-1	TGCAGTGCTAGATCTCAAACGAGGGACAGGGATGAAGCTTTCTTT	CSARSQTRDRDEAFF
TRBV4-2	NA	NA	15	TRBJ2-1	TGTGCCAGCAGCCAAGATTGGGGGCGGGACAATGAGCAGTTCTTC	CASSQDWGRDNEQFF
TRBV7-9	NA	many	12	TRBJ2-7	TGTGCCAGCAGCTTAGGGGACTACGAGCAGTACTTC	CASSLGDYEQYF
TRBV4-1	NA	NA	14	TRBJ2-1	TGCGCCAGCAGCCTCGGTAGGGGGACAAATGAGCAGTTCTTC	CASSLGRGTNEQFF
TRBV7-2	NA	NA	14	TRBJ2-7	TGTGCCAGCAGCTTAGTGGGAGCCGCATACGAGCAGTACTTC	CASSLVGAAYEQYF
TRBV7-2	NA	few	13	TRBJ1-5	TGTGCCAGCAGCCCAAGACCGGATCAGCCCCAGCATTTT	CASSPRPDQPQHF
TRBV29-1	TRBD2	NA	13	TRBJ2-1	TGCAGCGTTAATAGCGGGAGTGGCGATGAGCAGTTCTTC	CSVNSGSGDEQFF
TRBV27	TRBD2	many	15	TRBJ2-7	TGTGCCAGCAGCTTAGGGACTAGCGGGACCTACGAGCAGTACTTC	CASSLGTSGTYEQYF
TRBV10-3	NA	few	14	TRBJ2-3	TGTGCCATCAGTGAGTTGCCGGTAACAGATACGCAGTATTTT	CAISELPVTDTQYF
TRBV19	NA	NA	13	TRBJ2-7	TGTGCCAGTAGTACCTCGGGAGCCTACGAGCAGTACTTC	CASSTSGAYEQYF
TRBV9	TRBD2	many	16	TRBJ2-3	TGTGCCAGCAGCGTAGTTGGTAGCGGGAGTGTAGATACGCAGTATTTT	CASSVVGSGSVDTQYF
TRBV6-1	TRBD2	NA	19	TRBJ2-1	TGTGCCAGCAGCCCTACCCTATGGACTAGCGGGAGAAACAAGGATGAGCAGTTCTTC	CASSPTLWTSGRNKDEQFF
TRBV2	NA	NA	13	TRBJ2-7	TGTGCCAGCAGTGAACAGGGAACCTACGAGCAGTACTTC	CASSEQGTYEQYF
TRBV3-1	TRBD2	NA	15	TRBJ2-1	TGTGCCAGCAGCCCCACAACTAGCGGGAGAGGTGAGCAGTTCTTC	CASSPTTSGRGEQFF
TRBV20-1	NA	few	12	TRBJ1-4	TGCAGTGCTACCAGGAGTAATGAAAAACTGTTTTTT	CSATRSNEKLFF
TRBV28	NA	many	13	TRBJ2-7	TGTGCCAGCAGTTTGGGGCGATACTACGAGCAGTACTTC	CASSLGRYYEQYF
TRBV6-5	NA	few	13	TRBJ2-7	TGTGCCAGCAGTTACACGCGGTTCCACGAGCAGTACTTC	CASSYTRFHEQYF
TRBV7-9	NA	few	15	TRBJ2-7	TGTGCCAGCAGCTCGGGAGCCCTATCTTCCTACGAGCAGTACTTC	CASSSGALSSYEQYF
TRBV7-2	NA	NA	13	TRBJ1-5	TGTGCCAGCAGCTTAGGTCCGGAACAGCCCCAGCATTTT	CASSLGPEQPQHF
TRBV15	NA	NA	16	TRBJ2-4	TGTGCCACCAGCAGAGATTTGCGAAGGGATTCAAACATTCAGTACTTC	CATSRDLRRDSNIQYF
TRBV11-1	TRBD1	NA	18	TRBJ2-5	TGTGCCAGCACCGGGGGACAGGGATTGTCTCAGTACCAAGAGACCCAGTACTTC	CASTGGQGLSQYQETQYF
TRBV20-1	TRBD1	NA	13	TRBJ2-5	TGCAGTGCTAGTGACAGGGTTGGAGAGACCCAGTACTTC	CSASDRVGETQYF
TRBV30	NA	NA	13	TRBJ2-7	TGTGCCTGGAGTAAGGGGGGGCCCTACGAGCAGTACTTC	CAWSKGGPYEQYF
TRBV12-3/TRBV12-4	NA	few	13	TRBJ2-2	TGTGCCAGCAGCGAGGACTACACCGGGGAGCTGTTTTTT	CASSEDYTGELFF
TRBV12-3/TRBV12-4	NA	NA	12	TRBJ1-5	TGTGCCGGCAGTTCCTCGGGGAAGCCCCAGCATTTT	CAGSSSGKPQHF